What follows are 13 T cell receptor beta chains derived from one specimen sequenced in a study of T cells in Graves' hyperthyroidism and ophthalmopathy. TCR beta CDR3 region amplification was performed from RNA transcripts. HTBI primers were the set used in a first-round RT-PCR of the TCR CDR3. TCRdb reprocessed the multiplex PCR reads via MiXCR and lists one record per CDR3 protein. The sample holds 750,000 to 900,000 distinct CDR3 sequences, about two fifths seen once. Sequenced material: blood. All receptors come from a man between 18 and 29 years old with Graves' hyperthyroidism.

The CDR3 DNA is TGCGCCAGCAGCCAAGATGCGGGGGGAAGGGACGAGCAGTACTTC. Protein: CASSQDAGGRDEQYF. The genes are TRBV4-1 and TRBJ2-7, with 8 bases aligning to TRBD2. The CDR3 loop spans 15 amino acids. The V gene's germline CDR1 is MGHRA and CDR2 YSYEKL. V lost 0 bases, J lost 5 bases, and 6 bases stayed unmatched.

The genes are TRBV7-2 and TRBJ2-7; TRBD2 agrees at 9 bases. The junction had 13 bases not matched to a gene; V was cut back by 7 bases and J by 6 bases. The CDR3 runs to 15 residues. Per the germline V gene, CDR1 is SGHTA and CDR2 is FQGNSA. The chain's CDR3 is CASITPGGGAGEQYF. In DNA, the CDR3 is TGTGCCAGCATCACCCCTGGCGGGGGGGCGGGCGAGCAGTACTTC.

There are a few counts of this clonotype. V usage is TRBV7-2 and J usage is TRBJ2-7; possibly TRBD1 for D (6 bases). The CDR3 loop spans 14 amino acids. Deletions cut 8 bases from V and 0 bases from J, with 14 bases between. In germline, CDR1 is SGHTA, CDR2 FQGNSA. CDR3 sequence reads: CASAIDRFSYEQYF. Here the CDR3 DNA reads TGTGCCAGCGCTATAGACAGGTTCTCCTACGAGCAGTACTTC.

This clonotype was recorded at least ten times. The CDR3 DNA follows: TGTGCCAGTTCGTCCGGGCCAGATCAGGTCTATGGCTACACCTTC. It specifies CASSSGPDQVYGYTF. The rearrangement joins TRBV19 to TRBJ1-2; no clear D. The CDR3 is made up of 15 amino acids. Germline-derived CDR1 and CDR2 are LNHDA and SQIVND (reference sequence). V was clipped by 8 bases and J by 4 bases, with 20 bases between them. The full variable domain, with the rest looked up from reference TRBV19 and TRBJ1-2, is DGGITQSPKYLFRKEGQNVTLSCEQNLNHDAMYWYRQDPGQGLRLIYYSQIVNDFQKGDIAEGYSVSREKKESFPLTVTSAQKNPTAFYLCASSSGPDQVYGYTFGSGTRLTVV.

This chain links TRBV29-1 with TRBJ2-3; D not resolved. Trimming stripped 3 bases from V and 0 bases from J, with 7 bases between. The germline gives CDR1 SQVTM, CDR2 ANQGSEA. The CDR3 consists of 13 residues. CDR3 coding DNA: TGCAGCGTTGATCGACCTAGCACAGATACGCAGTATTTT. This sequence encodes CSVDRPSTDTQYF.

The chain combines TRBV20-1 with TRBJ2-6; D not resolved. This CDR3 is built from 11 residues. Germline V gene data show CDR1 as DFQATT and CDR2 as SNEGSKA (reference sequence). The CDR3 DNA reads TGCAGCGCAATCTGGGCCAACGTCCTGACTTTC. Amino acid sequence: CSAIWANVLTF.

This clonotype was recorded many times. The genes are TRBV7-8 and TRBJ2-5, with D possibly being TRBD1 (5 bases). The V end lost 3 bases, the J end lost 5 bases, and 10 bases lay between the germline ends. Germline V gene lookup returns CDR1 SGHVS and CDR2 FQNEAQ. There are 13 residues in the CDR3. This CDR3 reads CASSFRGIETQYF. DNA for the CDR3: TGTGCCAGCAGCTTTAGGGGAATTGAGACCCAGTACTTC. Full variable domain (outside the CDR3, taken from reference TRBV7-8 and TRBJ2-5): GAGVSQSPRYKVAKRGQDVALRCDPISGHVSLFWYQQALGQGPEFLTYFQNEAQLDKSGLPSDRFFAERPEGSVSTLKIQRTQQEDSAVYLCASSFRGIETQYFGPGTRLLVL.

The V and J genes are TRBV6-6 and TRBJ1-1, with D possibly matching TRBD1 (6 bases). The germline V gene has CDR1 MNHNY and CDR2 SVGAGI (reference sequence). The CDR3 runs to 15 residues. V lost 7 bases and J 4 bases, leaving 19 bases between the germline ends. CDR3 sequence (DNA): TGTGCCAGCACCACCTTTAGGGGAGGGGGCACTGAAGCTTTCTTT. As protein: CASTTFRGGGTEAFF.

This chain connects TRBV5-4 to TRBJ2-7; 7 bases are a match to TRBD2. Unmatched junction bases numbered 17, after V lost 6 bases and J lost 2 bases. From germline, CDR1 is SGHNT and CDR2 YYREEE (reference sequence). The CDR3 consists of 17 residues. This chain's CDR3 is CASIFPTSERRAYEQYF. CDR3 nucleotide sequence: TGTGCCAGCATCTTCCCTACTAGCGAAAGACGTGCCTACGAGCAGTACTTC.

This clonotype was found a few times. The chain is built from TRBV10-3 and TRBJ2-7; TRBD1 matches at 9 bases. The J segment lost 1 base and the V segment lost 10 bases, leaving 2 bases of the junction unmatched. Germline CDR1 is ENHRY and CDR2 is SYGVKD. There are 12 residues in the CDR3. The CDR3 loop is CATGTGSYEQYF. CDR3 DNA: TGTGCCACGGGGACAGGGTCCTACGAGCAGTACTTC.

This clonotype was observed a few times. This sequence joins TRBV11-2 and TRBJ2-5; 8 bases align to TRBD1. V gave up 5 bases and J gave up 5 bases; unmatched junction bases: 13. The length of the CDR3 is 16 residues. Per the germline V gene, CDR1 is SGHAT and CDR2 is FQNNGV. The CDR3: CASSPGQGPFLETQYF. For the CDR3, the DNA is TGTGCCAGCAGCCCCGGACAGGGTCCCTTCTTGGAGACCCAGTACTTC. The full variable domain, its missing parts supplied by reference TRBV11-2 and TRBJ2-5, is EAGVAQSPRYKIIEKRQSVAFWCNPISGHATLYWYQQILGQGPKLLIQFQNNGVVDDSQLPKDRFSAERLKGVDSTLKIQPAKLEDSAVYLCASSPGQGPFLETQYFGPGTRLLVL.

This clonotype showed up many times. The chain has TRBV2 and TRBJ1-4, with TRBD1 matching 10 bases. The germline CDR1 and CDR2 sequences are SNHLY and FYNNEI. The CDR3 has 12 residues. Losses at the gene ends were 9 bases for V and 6 bases for J; bases not matched to a gene: 1. The CDR3 protein is CASGQGDEKLFF. The DNA for the CDR3 is TGTGCCAGTGGACAGGGGGATGAAAAACTGTTTTTT.

This clonotype was recorded a few times. V gene TRBV7-3 combines with J gene TRBJ1-1; possibly TRBD1 for D (6 bases). CDR1 and CDR2 (germline): SGHTA, FQGTGA. The CDR3 is 14 amino acids. Trimming took 0 bases from V and 5 from J, leaving 10 bases between them. In DNA, the CDR3 is TGTGCCAGCAGCTTAACGCCCAGGGGAACTGAAGCTTTCTTT. This encodes CASSLTPRGTEAFF.